Listed below are T cell receptor beta chains from one sample, sequenced in a study of T cell changes during pregnancy in multiple sclerosis. Sequenced by immunoSEQ multiplex PCR; TCRdb stores in-frame clones only, minus some. The sample lists fewer than 70,000 clones, 92% occurring once. Specimen: peripheral blood, collected in the second trimester of pregnancy. The receptors stem from a female donor with multiple sclerosis, enrolled in a pregnancy study. Both conserved end residues are trimmed from each CDR3. Fields, in order: V gene, CDR3 length, CDR3 protein.

v_gene: TRBV29-1
len: 10
CDR3aa: SVADINYGYT

v_gene: TRBV28
len: 14
CDR3aa: ASSLWYLEGDTEAF

v_gene: TRBV12-5
len: 12
CDR3aa: ANVLGTGVYEQY

v_gene: TRBV5-1
len: 14
CDR3aa: ASSQGYRKVESEQY

v_gene: TRBV27
len: 13
CDR3aa: ASSFGQGNQETQY

v_gene: TRBV12-1
len: 13
CDR3aa: ASSSPSRRDTEAF

v_gene: TRBV5-1
len: 11
CDR3aa: ASTGLQGETQY

v_gene: TRBV5-1
len: 16
CDR3aa: ASSPRDRRAPRTGELF

v_gene: TRBV2
len: 14
CDR3aa: ASRRGGAGGGFEQY

v_gene: TRBV4-3
len: 12
CDR3aa: ASSQVAGTYEQY

v_gene: TRBV29-1
len: 9
CDR3aa: SGGTGGKQY

v_gene: TRBV9
len: 12
CDR3aa: ASSVGGTSIEQF